Following are 25 T cell receptor beta chains from one sample sequenced in a study of cytomegalovirus exposure and HLA in healthy donors. 60 Vbeta and 13 Jbeta primers were used in PCR. Sequenced by immunoSEQ multiplex PCR; TCRdb stores in-frame clones only, minus some. The table includes fewer than 200,000 clones, 71% detected once. Sequencing used PBMCs. These receptor sequences come from a young woman in good health and CMV-seronegative.

V and J are TRBV6-5 and TRBJ2-5; TRBD2 aligns across 9 bases. Germline CDR1 and CDR2: MNHEY and SVGAGI. The V and J ends lost 4 bases and 5 bases, in that order; junction bases with no gene match: 8. The CDR3 is made up of 15 amino acids. The CDR3 DNA reads TGTGCCAGCAGTTTCGCGGGGGGGCCGACGGAGACCCAGTACTTC. Its protein is CASSFAGGPTETQYF.

This chain connects TRBV7-2 to TRBJ2-3, with a weak D call TRBD2 (6 bases). The ends were cut back, 5 bases at V and 0 bases at J, with 15 bases in the middle. The CDR3 is made up of 16 amino acids. Germline values: CDR1 SGHTA, CDR2 FQGNSA. The CDR3 loop is CASSLIGSLSTDTQYF. CDR3 nucleotide sequence: TGTGCCAGCAGCCTGATCGGGAGCCTCAGCACAGATACGCAGTATTTT.

The chain combines TRBV7-2 with TRBJ2-7, with a possible D match to TRBD1 (5 bases). V was cut by 3 bases and J by 0 bases, with 12 bases left in between. The V gene's germline CDR1 is SGHTA and CDR2 FQGNSA. The length of the CDR3 is 15 residues. The CDR3 here is CASSLVTTVSYEQYF. The CDR3 DNA reads TGTGCCAGCAGCTTGGTAACGACAGTCTCCTACGAGCAGTACTTC.

With regard to this clone: At one of its ends the junction is not consistent with the germline gene, which may arise from a read error. This chain joins TRBV6-1 and TRBJ1-5; D is ambiguous. Germline-derived CDR1 and CDR2 are MNHNS and SASEGT. The CDR3 consists of 13 residues. CDR3 sequence reads: CASMRESNQPRHF. In DNA, the CDR3 is TGTGCCAGCATGAGGGAAAGCAATCAGCCCCGGCATTTT.

This chain uses TRBV7-8 with TRBJ2-1; the match to TRBD2 covers 11 bases. V was clipped by 1 base and J by 9 bases; unmatched bases: 11. CDR1 is SGHVS and CDR2 is FQNEAQ in the germline V gene. The CDR3 totals 17 residues. The CDR3 here is CASSLVLLAGGGGEQFF. The CDR3 DNA reads TGTGCCAGCAGCTTAGTATTGCTAGCGGGAGGCGGAGGTGAGCAGTTCTTC.

The chain carries TRBV7-8 and TRBJ1-1, with D tentatively TRBD1 (5 bases). Trimming left V 3 bases short and J 8 bases short, with 13 bases between. CDR3 size: 13 residues. Germline V CDR1 and CDR2: SGHVS, FQNEAQ. CDR3 protein: CASSLGIWGEAFF. CDR3 nucleotides: TGTGCCAGCAGCTTGGGGATATGGGGCGAAGCTTTCTTT.

The chain links TRBV7-2 to TRBJ2-7; 15 positions agree with TRBD2. The CDR3 length is 16 residues. The germline CDR1 and CDR2 sequences are SGHTA and FQGNSA. After removal of 0 bases from V and 10 bases from J, the junction contained 7 bases not matched to a gene. The CDR3 loop is CASSLAFGLAGGPQYF. CDR3 sequence (DNA): TGTGCCAGCAGCTTAGCGTTTGGACTAGCGGGAGGGCCACAGTACTTC.

The chain couples TRBV28 to TRBJ2-1; TRBD2 matches 7 bases. The CDR3 contains 16 residues. Trimming at V came to 4 bases and at J to 4 bases, leaving 10 bases not matched to a gene. CDR1 is MDHEN, CDR2 SYDVKM, per germline. The CDR3 coding sequence is TGTGCCAGCAGTTGGCGAGGAGCGGGACTTTACAATGAGCAGTTCTTC. Protein product: CASSWRGAGLYNEQFF.

This sequence joins TRBV19 and TRBJ2-7, with a possible D match to TRBD1 (5 bases). The CDR3 contains 14 residues. V lost 7 bases and J lost 2, with 15 bases in between. Germline V gene data show CDR1 as LNHDA and CDR2 as SQIVND (reference sequence). The CDR3 DNA is TGTGCCAGTACTCCAGGGCTCTTCACCTACGAGCAGTACTTC. This sequence encodes CASTPGLFTYEQYF.

This CDR3 reads CASSEARWEATGYTF. Written as DNA, the CDR3 is TGTGCCAGCAGTGAAGCGCGGTGGGAGGCGACGGGCTACACCTTC. This chain connects TRBV6-1 to TRBJ1-2; no clear D. CDR3 length: 15 residues. V dropped 0 bases and J dropped 8 bases, with 16 bases sitting between them. Germline V gene sequence: CDR1 MNHNS, CDR2 SASEGT.

The chain couples TRBV6-6 to TRBJ1-1; weak D call: TRBD1 (6 bases). In germline, CDR1 is MNHNY, CDR2 SVGAGI (reference sequence). The CDR3 totals 15 residues. The V gene lost 2 bases and the J gene lost 0 bases, with 10 bases spanning the gap. The CDR3 DNA is TGTGCCAGCAGTTACGGAGGGGGGGTGAACACTGAAGCTTTCTTT. Protein sequence: CASSYGGGVNTEAFF.

This clone was detected only a few times. The CDR3 reads CASTIFSSYNSPLHF. The CDR3 DNA reads TGTGCCAGCACCATTTTTAGCTCCTATAATTCACCCCTCCACTTT. This chain joins TRBV6-6 and TRBJ1-6; D unresolved. This CDR3 comprises 15 residues. V shed 7 bases and J shed 0 bases, with 10 bases lying between them. Germline-derived CDR1 and CDR2 are MNHNY and SVGAGI (reference sequence).

This clone was detected a few times. The rearrangement joins TRBV18 to TRBJ2-7, with D possibly TRBD1 on 6 matching bases. The CDR3 totals 16 residues. Deletions cut 5 bases from V and 2 bases from J, with 19 bases between. Germline values: CDR1 KGHSH, CDR2 LQKENI. This CDR3 reads CASSTLQGRRAYEQYF. CDR3 sequence (DNA): TGTGCCAGCTCAACCCTCCAGGGGCGCCGTGCCTACGAGCAGTACTTC.

The chain is built from TRBV5-1 and TRBJ1-1; 8 bases line up with TRBD1. The CDR3 sequence is 15 residues long. Trimming cost V 4 bases and J 1 base; bases outside gene matches: 6. Looked up from germline, CDR1 is SGHRS and CDR2 is YFSETQ. CDR3 loop: CASSSSTGANTEAFF. The CDR3 DNA follows: TGCGCCAGCAGCAGCTCGACAGGGGCGAACACTGAAGCTTTCTTT.

The V gene is TRBV19, the J gene TRBJ1-5, with D possibly matching TRBD1 (6 bases). Trimming took off 3 bases at V and 0 bases at J, with 15 bases between the two ends. CDR1 and CDR2 (germline): LNHDA, SQIVND (reference sequence). This CDR3 has 17 residues. The CDR3 DNA sequence: TGTGCCAGTAGTATGCAGGGGATGACCTATAGCAATCAGCCCCAGCATTTT. This sequence encodes CASSMQGMTYSNQPQHF.

Concerning this clone itself: Other DNA sequences within the sample encode an identical CDR3. This sequence joins TRBV4-2 and TRBJ1-2; D ambiguous. The germline V and J ends were trimmed by 1 base and 8 bases, with 8 bases remaining between them. CDR1 is LGHNA and CDR2 is YNFKEQ in the germline V gene. CDR3 size: 12 residues. The CDR3 spells CASSQGVEGYTF. The CDR3 DNA is TGTGCCAGCAGCCAAGGCGTGGAGGGCTACACCTTC.

Only a few counts were recorded for this clone. V is TRBV7-2 and J is TRBJ2-3; the D is unclear. Per the germline V gene, CDR1 is SGHTA and CDR2 is FQGNSA. This CDR3 has 16 residues. Trimming cost V 5 bases and J 2 bases, with 17 bases left between them. The CDR3 loop is CASSPSLHAVTDTQYF. The CDR3 nucleotides read TGTGCCAGCAGCCCATCCCTCCATGCGGTCACAGATACGCAGTATTTT.

The count of this clone is one. The gene calls are TRBV18 and TRBJ2-3; 7 nucleotides match TRBD2. The CDR3 totals 15 residues. Germline values: CDR1 KGHSH, CDR2 LQKENI. The V gene end was trimmed by 4 bases and the J gene end by 1 base; junction bases not matched to a gene: 5. Here the CDR3 DNA reads TGTGCCAGCTCACTGGGGCTAGCGGGCACAGATACGCAGTATTTT. This encodes CASSLGLAGTDTQYF.

This clone has only a few counts. This chain joins TRBV4-3 and TRBJ2-3, with D tentatively TRBD1 (6 bases). Per the germline V gene, CDR1 is LGHNA and CDR2 is YSLEER. Trimming pared 4 bases from V and 4 bases from J, leaving 9 bases between. The CDR3 runs 13 residues. The CDR3 nucleotides read TGCGCCAGCAGCCGCGCAGGGGCAGATACGCAGTATTTT. Translated, it gives CASSRAGADTQYF.

V is TRBV7-9 and J is TRBJ2-7, with D possibly TRBD2 on 5 matching bases. The CDR3 contains 12 residues. V lost 3 bases, J lost 6 bases, and 9 bases lay in between. Per germline, CDR1 SEHNR and CDR2 FQNEAQ (reference sequence). The CDR3 sequence is CASSFTRAEQYF. In DNA, the CDR3 is TGTGCCAGCAGCTTCACGAGGGCCGAGCAGTACTTC.

The V gene is TRBV10-3, the J gene TRBJ2-6, with TRBD1 matching over 11 bases. J gave up 0 bases and V 10 bases, and 14 bases lay outside the gene matches. The CDR3 sequence is 19 residues long. Per germline, CDR1 ENHRY and CDR2 SYGVKD. CDR3 sequence: CATFGQGAYGGSGANVLTF. The CDR3 DNA follows: TGTGCCACATTCGGACAGGGGGCTTACGGGGGCTCTGGGGCCAACGTCCTGACTTTC.

This chain joins TRBV6-1 and TRBJ2-3; 11 nucleotides agree with TRBD1. CDR3 size: 16 residues. Germline loops: CDR1 MNHNS, CDR2 SASEGT. The V and J ends lost 3 bases and 6 bases, in that order; junction bases with no gene match: 8. The CDR3 is CASSDQPGQGGDTQYF. The CDR3 nucleotides read TGTGCCAGCAGTGACCAACCGGGACAGGGGGGGGATACGCAGTATTTT.

V gene TRBV7-3 combines with J gene TRBJ1-1; a weak D match, TRBD1 (5 bases). The CDR3 has 13 amino acids. The V gene's germline CDR1 is SGHTA and CDR2 FQGTGA. Trimming pared 7 bases from V and 0 bases from J, leaving 9 bases between. This chain's CDR3 is CASTRGMNTEAFF. The CDR3 region has the DNA TGTGCCAGCACCCGGGGGATGAACACTGAAGCTTTCTTT.

The count of this clone is one. The chain recombines TRBV6-5 with TRBJ2-1, with 7 bases aligning to TRBD1. The CDR3 is 15 residues long. After removal of 5 bases from V and 4 bases from J, the junction contained 8 bases not matched to a gene. Germline V CDR1 and CDR2: MNHEY, SVGAGI. The CDR3 DNA reads TGTGCCAGCAGTACCCGGGACAGTCCTTACAATGAGCAGTTCTTC. This sequence encodes CASSTRDSPYNEQFF.

For the CDR3, the DNA is TGCAGCGCAGGGGGAGAGACCCAGTACTTC. It translates to CSAGGETQYF. The chain combines TRBV29-1 with TRBJ2-5; TRBD1 aligns across 7 bases. J was trimmed by 4 bases and V by 7 bases; bases with no gene match: 0. The CDR3 consists of 10 residues. Germline lookup yields CDR1 SQVTM and CDR2 ANQGSEA.